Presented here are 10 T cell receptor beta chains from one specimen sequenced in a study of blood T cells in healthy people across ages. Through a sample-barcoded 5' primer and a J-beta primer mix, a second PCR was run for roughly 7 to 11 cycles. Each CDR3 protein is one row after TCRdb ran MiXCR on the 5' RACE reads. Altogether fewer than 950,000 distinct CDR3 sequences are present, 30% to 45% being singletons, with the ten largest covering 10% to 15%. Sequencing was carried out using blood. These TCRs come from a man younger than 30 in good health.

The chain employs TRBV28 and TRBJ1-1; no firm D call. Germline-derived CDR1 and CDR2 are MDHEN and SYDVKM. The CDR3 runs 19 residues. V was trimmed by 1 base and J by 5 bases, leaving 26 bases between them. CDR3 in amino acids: CASSLSRTGRGVFRTEAFF. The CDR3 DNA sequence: TGTGCCAGCAGTTTATCCCGAACGGGGAGAGGCGTATTTAGGACTGAAGCTTTCTTT. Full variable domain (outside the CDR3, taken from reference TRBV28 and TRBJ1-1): DVKVTQSSRYLVKRTGEKVFLECVQDMDHENMFWYRQDPGLGLRLIYFSYDVKMKEKGDIPEGYSVSREKKERFSLILESASTNQTSMYLCASSLSRTGRGVFRTEAFFGQGTRLTVV.

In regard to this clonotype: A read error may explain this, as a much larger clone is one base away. The CDR3 coding sequence is TGTGCCAGCAGCGTAGCGGGAGAGGACAGCTACACCTTC. Translation gives CASSVAGEDSYTF. The chain is built from TRBV7-2 and TRBJ1-2, with D perhaps matching TRBD1 (5 bases). The CDR3 spans 13 residues. The V gene's germline CDR1 is SGHTA and CDR2 FQGNSA.

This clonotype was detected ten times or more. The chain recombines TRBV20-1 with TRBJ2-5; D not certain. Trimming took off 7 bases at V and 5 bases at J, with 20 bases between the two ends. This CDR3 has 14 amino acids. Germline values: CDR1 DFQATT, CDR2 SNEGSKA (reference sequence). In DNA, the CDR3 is TGCAGTGTCGGTAAAGGGCTTTCTCTGGAGACCCAGTACTTC. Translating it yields CSVGKGLSLETQYF.

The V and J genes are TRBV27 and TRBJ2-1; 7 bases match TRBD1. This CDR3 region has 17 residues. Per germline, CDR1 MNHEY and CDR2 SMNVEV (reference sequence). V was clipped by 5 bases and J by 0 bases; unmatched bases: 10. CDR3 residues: CASSPSLGTASYNEQFF. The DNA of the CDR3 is TGTGCCAGCAGTCCAAGCCTCGGGACAGCCTCCTACAATGAGCAGTTCTTC.

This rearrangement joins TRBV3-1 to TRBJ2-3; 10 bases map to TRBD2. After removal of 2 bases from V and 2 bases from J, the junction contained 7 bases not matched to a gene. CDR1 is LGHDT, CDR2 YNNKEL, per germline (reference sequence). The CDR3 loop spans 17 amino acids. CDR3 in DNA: TGTGCCAGCAGCCAACGGAGCGGGGGGGCCGTCACAGATACGCAGTATTTT. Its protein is CASSQRSGGAVTDTQYF.

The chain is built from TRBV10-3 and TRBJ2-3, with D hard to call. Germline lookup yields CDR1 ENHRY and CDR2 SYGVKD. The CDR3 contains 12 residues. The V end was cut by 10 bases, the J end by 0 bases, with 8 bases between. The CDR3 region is CATMDSTDTQYF. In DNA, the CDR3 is TGTGCCACAATGGACAGCACAGATACGCAGTATTTT.

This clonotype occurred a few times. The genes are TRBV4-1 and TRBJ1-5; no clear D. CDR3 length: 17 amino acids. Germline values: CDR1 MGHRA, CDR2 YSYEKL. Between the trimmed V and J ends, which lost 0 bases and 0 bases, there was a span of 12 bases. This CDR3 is CASSQEGNLNSNQPQHF. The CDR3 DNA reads TGCGCCAGCAGCCAAGAAGGGAACCTGAATAGCAATCAGCCCCAGCATTTT.

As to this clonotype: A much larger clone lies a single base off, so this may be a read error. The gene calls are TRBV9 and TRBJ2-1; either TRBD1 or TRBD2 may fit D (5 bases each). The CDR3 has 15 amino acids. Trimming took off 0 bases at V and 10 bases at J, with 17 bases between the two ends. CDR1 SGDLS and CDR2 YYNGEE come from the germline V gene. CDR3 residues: CASSVGWDGSYEQFF. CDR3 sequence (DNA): TGTGCCAGCAGCGTAGGTTGGGACGGATCCTACGAGCAGTTCTTC. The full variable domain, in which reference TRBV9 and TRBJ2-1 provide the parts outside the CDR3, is DSGVTQTPKHLITATGQRVTLRCSPRSGDLSVYWYQQSLDQGLQFLIQYYNGEERAKGNILERFSAQQFPDLHSELNLSSLELGDSALYFCASSVGWDGSYEQFFGPGTRLTVL.

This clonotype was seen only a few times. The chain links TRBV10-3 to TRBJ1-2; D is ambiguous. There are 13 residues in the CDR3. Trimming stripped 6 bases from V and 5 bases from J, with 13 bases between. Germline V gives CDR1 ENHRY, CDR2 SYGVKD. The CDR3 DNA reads TGTGCCATCAGGTCAGATGAGGGTTATGGCTACACCTTC. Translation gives CAIRSDEGYGYTF.

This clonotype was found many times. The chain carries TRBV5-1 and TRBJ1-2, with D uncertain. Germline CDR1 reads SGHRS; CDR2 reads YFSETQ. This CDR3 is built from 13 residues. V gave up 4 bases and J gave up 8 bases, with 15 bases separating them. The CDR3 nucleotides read TGCGCCAGCAGCCTCCTTATAGCCGGCGGCTACACCTTC. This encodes CASSLLIAGGYTF.